Below are 18 T cell receptor beta chains sequenced from a single sample in a study of a mutant IDH1 vaccine in newly diagnosed glioma. Time point reported: week 11, during vaccination. The content of each vaccine dose was 300 ug of mutant IDH1 20-mer peptide, and topical imiquimod accompanied it. Their target antigens are unknown. Profiling relied on immunoSEQ multiplex PCR, and the TCRdb table lists in-frame clones only, not all of them. This sample has 110,000 or so clones, with almost 90% found just once. The material sequenced was PBMCs, taken from a glioma patient whose treatment included an IDH1 peptide vaccine. The receptors were gathered from a woman between 50 and 59 years old with glioma.

The chain links TRBV27 to TRBJ2-7; TRBD2 agrees at 8 bases. After removal of 2 bases from V and 2 bases from J, the junction contained 5 bases not matched to a gene. The germline gives CDR1 MNHEY, CDR2 SMNVEV (reference sequence). The CDR3 totals 15 residues. The CDR3 protein is CASSLGIAGPYEQYF. The DNA for the CDR3 is TGTGCCAGCAGTTTAGGAATAGCGGGGCCCTACGAGCAGTACTTC.

The chain combines TRBV18 with TRBJ2-5; D might be TRBD1 (5 bases). V was trimmed by 0 bases and J by 5 bases, leaving 10 bases between them. CDR1 and CDR2 (germline): KGHSH, LQKENI. The CDR3 length is 14 residues. The CDR3 coding sequence is TGTGCCAGCTCACCACCGGTCAGGGTGGAGACCCAGTACTTC. Translated, it gives CASSPPVRVETQYF.

J is TRBJ1-1 and V is TRBV10-3, with 12 bases aligning to TRBD1. Germline V lookup: CDR1 ENHRY, CDR2 SYGVKD. V lost 8 bases and J lost 4; bases outside the gene matches: 5. CDR3 length equals 14 residues. CDR3 loop: CAILGQGAGTEAFF. DNA for the CDR3: TGTGCCATCCTGGGACAGGGGGCTGGCACTGAAGCTTTCTTT.

This clone has only one observation. V is TRBV9 and J is TRBJ2-7; TRBD2 matches at 9 bases. Germline V gene lookup returns CDR1 SGDLS and CDR2 YYNGEE. The CDR3 spans 15 residues. Losses at the gene ends were 0 bases for V and 2 bases for J; bases not matched to a gene: 3. The CDR3 DNA sequence: TGTGCCAGCAGCGTAGGGCTAGCGGGACCCTACGAGCAGTACTTC. Residues: CASSVGLAGPYEQYF.

CDR3 residues: CASSERRGNKEAFF. The CDR3 nucleotides are TGTGCCAGCAGTGAAAGGAGGGGAAACAAGGAAGCTTTCTTT. J is TRBJ1-1 and V is TRBV25-1; D possibly corresponds to TRBD1 (5 bases). In germline, CDR1 is MGHDK, CDR2 SYGVNS. V was cut by 2 bases and J by 8 bases, with 15 bases left in between. This CDR3 has 14 residues.

The chain has TRBV5-4 and TRBJ2-7, with D possibly being TRBD1 (6 bases). The length of the CDR3 is 14 residues. Germline assignment: CDR1 SGHNT and CDR2 YYREEE (reference sequence). Deletions cut 6 bases from V and 0 bases from J, with 13 bases between. CDR3 nucleotides: TGTGCCAGCAATCCGTCAGGGGCCTCCTACGAGCAGTACTTC. Translated, it gives CASNPSGASYEQYF.

This chain uses TRBV28 with TRBJ2-5; tentatively, D is TRBD2 (6 bases). V was clipped by 1 base and J by 5 bases, with 11 bases between them. From germline, CDR1 is MDHEN and CDR2 SYDVKM. CDR3 length: 14 amino acids. CDR3: CASSLYEGGETQYF. The CDR3 DNA sequence: TGTGCCAGCAGTTTATACGAGGGAGGTGAGACCCAGTACTTC.

This clone was picked up a small number of times. The chain combines TRBV25-1 with TRBJ2-5, with 7 bases fitting TRBD1. Germline V gene lookup returns CDR1 MGHDK and CDR2 SYGVNS. The CDR3 loop spans 14 amino acids. V gave up 6 bases and J gave up 0 bases; unmatched junction bases: 4. The DNA for the CDR3 is TGTGCCAGCAGCCGGGACAGTTACCAAGAGACCCAGTACTTC. Protein product: CASSRDSYQETQYF.

V usage is TRBV5-1 and J usage is TRBJ2-1; D is perhaps TRBD2 (7 bases). Between the trimmed V and J ends, which lost 4 bases and 5 bases, there was a span of 19 bases. The CDR3 runs to 16 residues. In germline, CDR1 is SGHRS, CDR2 YFSETQ. The chain's CDR3 is CASSIQGSLADNEQFF. The CDR3 nucleotides are TGCGCCAGCAGCATACAGGGCTCCCTAGCGGACAATGAGCAGTTCTTC.

The chain recombines TRBV5-1 with TRBJ2-2; a weak D match, TRBD2 (6 bases). Germline-derived CDR1 and CDR2 are SGHRS and YFSETQ. With 4 bases removed from V and 0 bases from J, the gap between germline ends came to 13 bases. The CDR3 is 16 amino acids. CDR3 sequence reads: CASSAIRGTNTGELFF. CDR3 sequence (DNA): TGCGCCAGCAGCGCGATTCGCGGGACGAACACCGGGGAGCTGTTTTTT.

The chain combines TRBV6-1 with TRBJ2-1, with 7 bases lining up with TRBD1. After removal of 2 bases from V and 1 base from J, the junction contained 2 bases not matched to a gene. The CDR3 consists of 15 residues. Germline assignment: CDR1 MNHNS and CDR2 SASEGT. CDR3: CASSEWDSSYNEQFF. CDR3 sequence (DNA): TGTGCCAGCAGTGAATGGGACAGTTCCTACAATGAGCAGTTCTTC.

In DNA, the CDR3 is TGCGCCAGCAGCTTGGTACCCGAAGGGGGCACTGAAGCTTTCTTT. Translated, it gives CASSLVPEGGTEAFF. J is TRBJ1-1 and V is TRBV5-1; a possible D gene is TRBD1 (6 bases). The CDR3 contains 15 residues. Germline lookup yields CDR1 SGHRS and CDR2 YFSETQ. Trimming took 0 bases from V and 4 from J, leaving 13 bases between them.

The V and J genes are TRBV9 and TRBJ2-1; the D gene is possibly TRBD2 (5 bases). V dropped 0 bases and J dropped 7 bases, with 11 bases sitting between them. This CDR3 has 14 amino acids. Germline CDR1 reads SGDLS; CDR2 reads YYNGEE. CDR3 in DNA: TGTGCCAGCAGCGTAGGTAGAGGGTGGAATGAGCAGTTCTTC. This gives the protein CASSVGRGWNEQFF. The complete variable domain, with remaining parts taken from reference TRBV9 and TRBJ2-1, reads DSGVTQTPKHLITATGQRVTLRCSPRSGDLSVYWYQQSLDQGLQFLIQYYNGEERAKGNILERFSAQQFPDLHSELNLSSLELGDSALYFCASSVGRGWNEQFFGPGTRLTVL.

This sequence joins TRBV5-1 and TRBJ2-2, with TRBD2 matching 11 bases. In germline, CDR1 is SGHRS, CDR2 YFSETQ. V lost 5 bases to trimming and J lost 4 bases; unmatched junction nucleotides: 7. There are 16 residues in the CDR3. CDR3 DNA: TGCGCCAGCAGTTCGGGACTAGCGGCCCTCACCGGGGAGCTGTTTTTT. It encodes CASSSGLAALTGELFF. The whole variable domain, remainder taken from reference TRBV5-1 and TRBJ2-2, is KAGVTQTPRYLIKTRGQQVTLSCSPISGHRSVSWYQQTPGQGLQFLFEYFSETQRNKGNFPGRFSGRQFSNSRSEMNVSTLELGDSALYLCASSSGLAALTGELFFGEGSRLTVL.

V is TRBV5-1 and J is TRBJ2-5; 9 bases line up with TRBD2. After removal of 1 base from V and 2 bases from J, the junction contained 6 bases not matched to a gene. The CDR3 sequence is 16 residues long. Per the germline V gene, CDR1 is SGHRS and CDR2 is YFSETQ. CDR3 residues: CASSLYLAGSQETQYF. The CDR3 coding sequence is TGCGCCAGCAGCTTGTACCTAGCGGGATCGCAAGAGACCCAGTACTTC.

This chain joins TRBV14 and TRBJ2-3, with D perhaps matching TRBD2 (6 bases). In germline, CDR1 is SGHDN, CDR2 FVKESK. Trimming removed 4 bases at V and 6 bases at J, with 14 bases between. The CDR3 has 14 amino acids. As DNA, the CDR3 is TGTGCCAGCAGCCTCGGACTACGGCTGGATACGCAGTATTTT. It encodes CASSLGLRLDTQYF.

This clone was seen a single time. The chain joins TRBV9 to TRBJ2-7, with TRBD2 as a possible D gene (6 bases). CDR1 and CDR2 (germline): SGDLS, YYNGEE. Trimming removed 4 bases from V and 5 bases from J, with 19 bases in between. The CDR3 runs to 15 residues. CDR3 sequence: CASSSEPGENNEQYF. In DNA, the CDR3 is TGTGCCAGCAGCTCCGAACCGGGGGAAAACAACGAGCAGTACTTC.

V is TRBV5-1 and J is TRBJ2-1, with D perhaps TRBD1 (6 bases). Germline values: CDR1 SGHRS, CDR2 YFSETQ. V lost 2 bases and J 9 bases, leaving 9 bases between the germline ends. The CDR3 is 12 residues long. CDR3 sequence reads: CASSLQGGEQFF. Here the CDR3 DNA reads TGCGCCAGCAGCTTACAGGGTGGTGAGCAGTTCTTC.